These T cell receptor beta chains were read from a single sample in a study of T cells in Graves' hyperthyroidism and ophthalmopathy. Via MiXCR, TCRdb re-called the multiplex PCR reads, giving one row per CDR3 protein. The sample lists more than 450,000 distinct CDR3 sequences, approximately 15% occurring once. Sequenced input: blood. The receptor set was obtained from a woman aged 40-49 years with Graves' hyperthyroidism. Both conserved end residues are part of each CDR3. Fields, in order: clone size, V gene, D gene, J gene, CDR3 protein, CDR3 DNA. A D gene is named only where the DNA matches it firmly. Not every row has a clone size; where given, it reads once, few, many or a size class.

.	TRBV10-3	.	TRBJ1-6	CAISEKGHSFSSPLHF	TGTGCCATCAGTGAGAAGGGACATAGCTTTAGTTCACCCCTCCACTTT
.	TRBV9	.	TRBJ1-5	CASSVAGDHQPQHF	TGTGCCAGCAGCGTAGCGGGGGACCATCAGCCCCAGCATTTT
.	TRBV27	TRBD1	TRBJ1-5	CASSLGTGTGDQPQHF	TGTGCCAGCAGTTTAGGAACCGGGACAGGTGATCAGCCCCAGCATTTT
many	TRBV7-2	.	TRBJ2-3	CASSLVDAADTQYF	TGTGCCAGCAGCTTAGTTGATGCAGCAGATACGCAGTATTTT
many	TRBV30	TRBD2	TRBJ2-1	CAWVRLAGTNNEQFF	TGTGCCTGGGTCAGACTAGCTGGAACGAACAATGAGCAGTTCTTC
many	TRBV10-1	TRBD2	TRBJ2-3	CASSESKGLAGEVADTQYF	TGCGCCAGCAGTGAGTCAAAGGGACTAGCGGGAGAGGTGGCAGATACGCAGTATTTT
few	TRBV2	TRBD1	TRBJ1-2	CASSEAGTARHGYTF	TGTGCCAGCAGTGAAGCAGGGACAGCTCGCCATGGTTACACCTTC
.	TRBV6-1	TRBD2	TRBJ2-7	CASSEFRDYSYAQYF	TGTGCCAGCAGTGAATTCCGGGACTATTCCTACGCGCAGTACTTC
many	TRBV7-9	.	TRBJ1-6	CASSLDGYNSPLHF	TGTGCCAGCAGCTTGGACGGATATAATTCACCCCTCCACTTT
few	TRBV20-1	.	TRBJ1-6	CSASTGLYNSPLHF	TGCAGTGCCTCGACGGGTCTATATAATTCACCCCTCCACTTT
many	TRBV12-3/TRBV12-4	.	TRBJ2-2	CASSSRAYNTGELFF	TGTGCCAGCAGTTCCCGGGCCTACAACACCGGGGAGCTGTTTTTT
many	TRBV2	.	TRBJ2-1	CASSEARGWDEQFF	TGTGCCAGCAGTGAAGCAAGAGGGTGGGATGAGCAGTTCTTC
few	TRBV20-1	.	TRBJ2-2	CSASSGTPTGELFF	TGCAGTGCTTCCTCCGGGACGCCAACCGGGGAGCTGTTTTTT
.	TRBV6-1	TRBD1	TRBJ1-2	CASSESDRALVYGYTF	TGTGCCAGCAGTGAATCCGACAGGGCCCTAGTCTATGGCTACACCTTC
.	TRBV5-1	.	TRBJ1-3	CASSLSASSGNTIYF	TGCGCCAGCAGCTTGTCAGCAAGCTCTGGAAACACCATATATTTT
.	TRBV30	.	TRBJ2-1	CACISGAKVVEQFF	TGTGCCTGTATCTCAGGGGCTAAGGTCGTAGAGCAGTTCTTC
few	TRBV13	TRBD1	TRBJ1-5	CASSRSDRGNQPQHF	TGTGCCAGCAGCCGATCTGACAGGGGCAATCAGCCCCAGCATTTT
.	TRBV4-2	.	TRBJ1-1	CASSKDTKNTEAFF	TGTGCCAGCAGCAAGGACACGAAGAACACTGAAGCTTTCTTT
.	TRBV19	TRBD1	TRBJ2-7	CASRPRDRDLEQYF	TGTGCCAGTAGACCCCGGGACAGGGACCTCGAGCAGTACTTC
.	TRBV19	TRBD1	TRBJ1-2	CASSYPGQVYGYTF	TGTGCCAGTAGTTACCCCGGACAGGTATATGGCTACACCTTC
.	TRBV28	TRBD1	TRBJ1-3	CASSFLDRDGTIYF	TGTGCCAGCAGTTTCCTGGACAGGGATGGCACCATATATTTT
.	TRBV6-1	.	TRBJ1-5	CASTGTGRGEPQHF	TGTGCCAGCACCGGGACCGGCCGGGGAGAGCCCCAGCATTTT
many	TRBV30	TRBD1	TRBJ1-1	CAWSVWGTANTEAFF	TGTGCCTGGAGTGTATGGGGGACAGCTAACACTGAAGCTTTCTTT
.	TRBV9	TRBD2	TRBJ2-2	CASSPRGAGRVTGELFF	TGTGCCAGCAGCCCACGGGGAGCGGGAAGGGTGACCGGGGAGCTGTTTTTT
many	TRBV7-9	TRBD1	TRBJ2-5	CASSPGTGLETQYF	TGTGCCAGCAGTCCCGGGACAGGGCTGGAGACCCAGTACTTC
many	TRBV24-1	TRBD2	TRBJ2-2	CATRTSGNTGELFF	TGTGCCACCAGGACTAGCGGGAACACCGGGGAGCTGTTTTTT
.	TRBV7-9	.	TRBJ1-4	CASSLGTENEKLFF	TGTGCCAGCAGCTTAGGGACGGAAAATGAAAAACTGTTTTTT
.	TRBV28	TRBD2	TRBJ2-2	CASRVGTSGIPGELFF	TGTGCCAGCAGGGTAGGGACTAGCGGGATTCCCGGGGAGCTGTTTTTT
.	TRBV10-3	.	TRBJ1-1	CAIFTPENTEAFF	TGTGCCATCTTTACACCGGAGAACACTGAAGCTTTCTTT
few	TRBV13	TRBD2	TRBJ2-1	CASSPSSAGGRYFSSYNEQFF	TGTGCCAGCAGCCCAAGTTCGGCGGGGGGGAGGTACTTTAGCTCCTACAATGAGCAGTTCTTC
many	TRBV30	.	TRBJ1-1	CAWIYPEWEQAFF	TGTGCCTGGATCTACCCAGAATGGGAGCAAGCTTTCTTT
.	TRBV6-5	.	TRBJ2-7	CASSYSRSGDEQYF	TGTGCCAGCAGTTACTCGAGGTCCGGCGACGAGCAGTACTTC
many	TRBV30	TRBD1	TRBJ1-2	CANLRQGGFGYTF	TGTGCCAACCTCAGACAGGGCGGCTTTGGCTACACCTTC
.	TRBV5-6	.	TRBJ1-4	CASSHRIRTTNEKLFF	TGTGCCAGCAGCCATCGAATAAGGACAACTAATGAAAAACTGTTTTTT
.	TRBV5-6	.	TRBJ2-3	CASTRGISDTQYF	TGTGCCAGCACCCGCGGGATTTCAGATACGCAGTATTTT
many	TRBV12-5	.	TRBJ2-3	CASGLDGLSGDTQYF	TGTGCTAGTGGTTTGGATGGGCTATCGGGAGATACGCAGTATTTT
many	TRBV28	TRBD1	TRBJ1-1	CASRHRGNTEAFF	TGTGCCAGCAGGCACAGGGGGAACACTGAAGCTTTCTTT
many	TRBV7-9	TRBD2	TRBJ2-5	CASIAGKTQYF	TGTGCCAGCATAGCGGGAAAGACCCAGTACTTC
.	TRBV28	.	TRBJ2-3	CASSWGGRTDTQYF	TGTGCCAGCAGTTGGGGAGGACGGACAGATACGCAGTATTTT
.	TRBV27	.	TRBJ2-2	CASSSSTVSTGELFF	.